The 15 T cell receptor beta chains in this list originate from one sample, sequenced in a study of human T cells and chemical hapten exposure. As to time point: patch test 1, 2 weeks after DPC sensitization. Treatment: therapeutic diphenylcyclopropenone sensitization with weekly scalp DPC. TCRdb passed the RACE reads through MiXCR, listing each CDR3 protein once. The sample has 95,000 to 130,000 distinct CDR3 sequences; about 12% are singletons. The sample in question was whole blood, obtained in connection with sensitization to the hapten diphenylcyclopropenone (DPC). These receptors were taken from a woman aged 45-59 years with alopecia areata. Some clones in this sample may be carry-over from other donors' samples.

In its sample, this clonotype was seen many times. This chain joins TRBV28 and TRBJ2-3, with unresolved D. The CDR3 extends over 14 amino acids. With 2 bases removed from V and 2 bases from J, the gap between germline ends came to 8 bases. Germline lookup yields CDR1 MDHEN and CDR2 SYDVKM. CDR3 sequence: CASSLHGSTDTQYF. CDR3 DNA sequence: TGTGCCAGCAGTTTACACGGATCCACAGATACGCAGTATTTT.

This clonotype was seen more than once but under ten times. This sequence joins TRBV7-9 and TRBJ2-2; no definite D call. There are 14 residues in the CDR3. Looked up from germline, CDR1 is SEHNR and CDR2 is FQNEAQ (reference sequence). V dropped 1 base and J dropped 6 bases, with 9 bases sitting between them. The CDR3 protein is CASSLGLPAGELFF. Written as DNA, the CDR3 is TGTGCCAGCAGCTTAGGACTTCCCGCCGGGGAGCTGTTTTTT.

This chain links TRBV28 with TRBJ1-1; D unresolved. V lost 2 bases and J 8 bases, leaving 6 bases between the germline ends. The germline V gene has CDR1 MDHEN and CDR2 SYDVKM. CDR3 length equals 11 residues. CDR3 sequence reads: CASSLSREAFF. DNA for the CDR3: TGTGCCAGCAGTTTAAGCAGGGAAGCTTTCTTT.

In its sample, this clonotype was seen many times. The chain recombines TRBV5-1 with TRBJ2-5, with 9 bases identical to TRBD1. The CDR3 covers 13 residues. V was pared by 4 bases and J by 4 bases, with 2 bases of the junction left unmatched. Germline V lookup: CDR1 SGHRS, CDR2 YFSETQ. The CDR3 DNA is TGCGCCAGCAGCCGGGACAGGGTAGAGACCCAGTACTTC. Protein sequence: CASSRDRVETQYF.

This clonotype was seen ten or more times. In DNA, the CDR3 is TGTGCCAGCAGCCAAGATTGGAGGGGGCAAGAGACCCAGTACTTC. Translated: CASSQDWRGQETQYF. The chain employs TRBV3-1 and TRBJ2-5; D is possibly TRBD1 or TRBD2 (6 bases each). The germline V gene has CDR1 LGHDT and CDR2 YNNKEL (reference sequence). Trimming left V 0 bases short and J 2 bases short, with 10 bases between. The CDR3 runs 15 residues.

This clonotype was counted a few times. The chain is built from TRBV29-1 and TRBJ2-2; D gene uncertain. V was clipped by 7 bases and J by 2 bases, with 8 bases between them. Germline CDR1 and CDR2: SQVTM and ANQGSEA. The CDR3 is made up of 12 amino acids. In DNA, the CDR3 is TGCAGCGCGAAGAAAAACACCGGGGAGCTGTTTTTT. The encoded protein is CSAKKNTGELFF.

This clonotype was recorded many times. The chain joins TRBV7-8 to TRBJ1-4; no firm D call. V lost 5 bases to trimming and J lost 7 bases, with 17 bases between them. This CDR3 is built from 15 residues. Germline-derived CDR1 and CDR2 are SGHVS and FQNEAQ. This CDR3 reads CASSRPFRGGEKLFF. Written as DNA, the CDR3 is TGTGCCAGCAGCCGTCCATTCCGCGGCGGTGAAAAACTGTTTTTT.

This clonotype was counted only a few times. The chain joins TRBV14 to TRBJ1-2; D gene uncertain. CDR3 length: 15 residues. Germline V gene data show CDR1 as SGHDN and CDR2 as FVKESK. V lost 1 base to trimming and J lost 4 bases, with 13 bases between them. In DNA form, the CDR3 reads TGTGCCAGCAGCCAAGCCCAAGGAGGGCTCTATGGCTACACCTTC. It is translated as CASSQAQGGLYGYTF.

At least ten counts were recorded for this clonotype. This sequence joins TRBV12-3 or TRBV12-4 and TRBJ1-4; 9 bases line up with TRBD1. With V trimmed by 3 bases and J by 6 bases, 2 bases remained unmatched. The CDR3 is made up of 14 amino acids. Written as DNA, the CDR3 is TGTGCCAGCAGTTTCGGGACAGGGCATGAAAAACTGTTTTTT. Its protein product is CASSFGTGHEKLFF.

This clonotype was seen repeatedly, ten times or more. The chain joins TRBV6-5 to TRBJ1-4; maybe TRBD1 (6 bases). V shed 0 bases and J shed 1 base, with 6 bases lying between them. Germline V lookup: CDR1 MNHEY, CDR2 SVGAGI. This CDR3 is built from 15 residues. In DNA form, the CDR3 reads TGTGCCAGCAGTTACTCGGACAGAACTAATGAAAAACTGTTTTTT. Protein product: CASSYSDRTNEKLFF.

The table lists this clonotype with a few counts. The chain is built from TRBV7-8 and TRBJ1-2; D not certain. The CDR3 is 16 residues long. Germline V lookup: CDR1 SGHVS, CDR2 FQNEAQ. Trimming pared 4 bases from V and 0 bases from J, leaving 15 bases between. The CDR3 sequence: CASSYNPTVANYGYTF. CDR3 DNA sequence: TGTGCCAGCAGCTACAACCCTACAGTAGCTAACTATGGCTACACCTTC.

The V call is TRBV19, the J call TRBJ1-6; D gene uncertain. The CDR3 contains 14 residues. The V end was cut by 6 bases, the J end by 0 bases, with 6 bases between. Germline loops: CDR1 LNHDA, CDR2 SQIVND (reference sequence). CDR3 protein: CASRGSSYNSPLHF. The DNA for the CDR3 is TGTGCCAGTAGAGGGAGCTCCTATAATTCACCCCTCCACTTT.

The rearrangement joins TRBV5-1 to TRBJ2-3; D is unresolved. The germline gives CDR1 SGHRS, CDR2 YFSETQ. The ends were cut back, 4 bases at V and 4 bases at J, with 7 bases in the middle. The CDR3 is 12 residues long. The CDR3 sequence is CASSPPSDTQYF. CDR3 DNA sequence: TGCGCCAGCAGCCCCCCATCAGATACGCAGTATTTT.

This clonotype was recorded at least ten times. The chain couples TRBV7-2 to TRBJ1-3; a possible D gene is TRBD1 (5 bases). Germline values: CDR1 SGHTA, CDR2 FQGNSA. The CDR3 has 16 amino acids. The V gene lost 4 bases and the J gene lost 0 bases, with 13 bases spanning the gap. CDR3 sequence (DNA): TGTGCCAGCAGCTCGAGACAGAGGAGCTCTGGAAACACCATATATTTT. This encodes CASSSRQRSSGNTIYF.

CDR3 loop: CASSTSGTAFYEQYF. As DNA, the CDR3 is TGTGCCAGCAGCACGTCCGGGACAGCCTTCTACGAGCAGTACTTC. The rearrangement joins TRBV21-1 to TRBJ2-7; TRBD1 is taken as the D call from the table, unchecked against the DNA. TRBV21-1 is classified as a pseudogene. The CDR3 is made up of 15 amino acids.